A single sample is the source of the 21 T cell receptor beta chains below, sequenced in a study of shared clonotypes between healthy human individuals. Method: immunoSEQ multiplex PCR; TCRdb's copy keeps in-frame clones and lacks some. The repertoire holds about 2.3 million clones, with approximately 90% as singletons. The sample comprised naive CD4+ T cells from PBMCs. Subset of the sample: CD45RA+ positively selected. Receptor source: a man between 18 and 29 years old in good health. Some clones in this sample may be carry-over from other donors' samples.

In its sample, this clone was seen once. At the DNA level, this CDR3 is encoded by other sequences in the same sample as well. The chain has TRBV7-3 and TRBJ2-2; 10 bases agree with TRBD1. J was trimmed by 2 bases and V by 3 bases; bases with no gene match: 3. This CDR3 region has 16 residues. Germline-derived CDR1 and CDR2 are SGHTA and FQGTGA. The CDR3 coding sequence is TGTGCCAGCAGCTTTGGGACAGGGGCTAACACCGGGGAGCTGTTTTTT. Translation gives CASSFGTGANTGELFF.

The chain carries TRBV7-3 and TRBJ2-2; the match to TRBD2 covers 8 bases. The CDR3 is 15 amino acids. The junction had 7 bases not matched to a gene; V was cut back by 4 bases and J by 6 bases. The germline gives CDR1 SGHTA, CDR2 FQGTGA. CDR3: CASSSGLVKAGELFF. The CDR3 DNA reads as TGTGCCAGCAGCTCGGGACTAGTAAAGGCCGGGGAGCTGTTTTTT.

The V call is TRBV7-2, the J call TRBJ2-7; D is undetermined. This CDR3 is 14 amino acids long. The V end lost 3 bases, the J end lost 6 bases, and 15 bases lay between the germline ends. Germline values: CDR1 SGHTA, CDR2 FQGNSA. CDR3 amino acids: CASSLPSPSLEQYF. Here the CDR3 DNA reads TGTGCCAGCAGCTTGCCCTCCCCCTCGCTCGAGCAGTACTTC.

The rearrangement uses TRBV7-9 and TRBJ1-1; unclear D gene. The CDR3 consists of 14 residues. Germline V gene sequence: CDR1 SEHNR, CDR2 FQNEAQ (reference sequence). The germline V and J ends were trimmed by 5 bases and 4 bases, with 14 bases remaining between them. The DNA of the CDR3 is TGTGCCAGCAGCCGATCCAGAGGAGTCACTGAAGCTTTCTTT. This translates into CASSRSRGVTEAFF.

This chain joins TRBV7-6 and TRBJ2-2; possibly TRBD1 or TRBD2 for D (5 bases each). This CDR3 region has 15 residues. Germline assignment: CDR1 SGHVS and CDR2 FNYEAQ. V lost 5 bases, J lost 2 bases, and 12 bases lay in between. CDR3 sequence (DNA): TGTGCCAGCAGCCTCCCCGGGACCAACACCGGGGAGCTGTTTTTT. It is translated as CASSLPGTNTGELFF. The full variable domain, completed using reference TRBV7-6 and TRBJ2-2, is GAGVSQSPRYKVTKRGQDVALRCDPISGHVSLYWYRQALGQGPEFLTYFNYEAQQDKSGLPNDRFSAERPEGSISTLTIQRTEQRDSAMYRCASSLPGTNTGELFFGEGSRLTVL.

This clone was counted only a few times. The chain uses TRBV7-3 and TRBJ2-2, with 10 bases that match TRBD1. Germline-derived CDR1 and CDR2 are SGHTA and FQGTGA. J gave up 6 bases and V 5 bases, and 9 bases lay outside the gene matches. This CDR3 spans 16 amino acids. CDR3 in amino acids: CASSLNPGQGPGELFF. The CDR3 DNA sequence: TGTGCCAGCAGCCTCAACCCGGGACAGGGGCCCGGGGAGCTGTTTTTT.

The CDR3 DNA is TGTGCCAGCACTCGAGGCGGTAACGCTTTCTTT. Protein: CASTRGGNAFF. J is TRBJ1-1 and V is TRBV6-5, with D unresolved. V was cut by 7 bases and J by 11 bases, with 14 bases left in between. The CDR3 runs to 11 residues. CDR1 and CDR2 from the germline V gene are MNHEY and SVGAGI.

V usage is TRBV6-1 and J usage is TRBJ1-2, with D uncertain. V was trimmed by 0 bases and J by 7 bases, leaving 15 bases between them. This CDR3 has 15 amino acids. The germline gives CDR1 MNHNS, CDR2 SASEGT. The CDR3 region has the DNA TGTGCCAGCAGTGAAGCAGGAGGTGGACCCGGTGGCTACACCTTC. Protein product: CASSEAGGGPGGYTF.

The chain joins TRBV5-1 to TRBJ2-3, with 13 positions matching TRBD2. Germline assignment: CDR1 SGHRS and CDR2 YFSETQ. The CDR3 runs 15 residues. Germline trimming cut 5 bases from V and 2 bases from J; bases unmatched to any gene: 2. CDR3 coding DNA: TGCGCCAGCAGACTAGCGGGAGGGTTCACAGATACGCAGTATTTT. Protein product: CASRLAGGFTDTQYF.

With respect to this clone: The sample carries other DNA sequences with the same CDR3. The chain carries TRBV6-5 and TRBJ2-2, with D uncertain. CDR1 and CDR2 from the germline V gene are MNHEY and SVGAGI. There are 12 residues in the CDR3. Trimming pared 3 bases from V and 5 bases from J, leaving 4 bases between. CDR3 in amino acids: CASSYGTGELFF. CDR3 DNA: TGTGCCAGCAGTTATGGGACCGGGGAGCTGTTTTTT.

With regard to this clone: The same CDR3 can be traced to other DNA sequences in this sample. The chain carries TRBV7-3 and TRBJ2-1, with 7 bases matching TRBD1. The CDR3 totals 15 residues. The V gene end was trimmed by 4 bases and the J gene end by 0 bases; junction bases not matched to a gene: 3. CDR1 and CDR2 from the germline V gene are SGHTA and FQGTGA. CDR3 residues: CASSSDRSSYNEQFF. The CDR3 DNA is TGTGCCAGCAGCTCGGACAGGAGCTCCTACAATGAGCAGTTCTTC.

V usage is TRBV28 and J usage is TRBJ1-2; TRBD1 might be the D (6 bases). Germline V lookup: CDR1 MDHEN, CDR2 SYDVKM. This CDR3 is 14 amino acids long. V was trimmed by 8 bases and J by 4 bases, leaving 17 bases between them. The CDR3 protein is CASDLRGGGYGYTF. The CDR3 DNA follows: TGTGCCAGCGACTTGAGGGGAGGGGGCTATGGCTACACCTTC.

The J gene is TRBJ1-4, the V gene TRBV28; 8 positions match TRBD1. This CDR3 region has 16 residues. V was clipped by 5 bases and J by 0 bases; unmatched bases: 5. From germline, CDR1 is MDHEN and CDR2 SYDVKM. CDR3 nucleotides: TGTGCCAGCAGTAGAGGACAGGGTCCAACTAATGAAAAACTGTTTTTT. Amino acid sequence: CASSRGQGPTNEKLFF.

This sequence joins TRBV4-3 and TRBJ2-1; 9 bases are shared with TRBD1. This CDR3 has 15 amino acids. CDR1 and CDR2 from the germline V gene are LGHNA and YSLEER. J was trimmed by 8 bases and V by 1 base; bases with no gene match: 6. CDR3 in amino acids: CASSQAGTGPHEQFF. The CDR3 nucleotides are TGCGCCAGCAGCCAAGCCGGGACAGGGCCCCATGAGCAGTTCTTC.

This chain links TRBV5-1 with TRBJ2-2; D call uncertain. Germline CDR1 SGHRS, CDR2 YFSETQ. The V gene lost 4 bases and the J gene lost 5 bases, with 9 bases spanning the gap. The CDR3 runs to 13 residues. This CDR3 is CASSPDVTGELFF. The CDR3 DNA sequence: TGCGCCAGCAGCCCGGACGTAACCGGGGAGCTGTTTTTT.

The rearrangement joins TRBV7-3 to TRBJ2-2; the match to TRBD2 covers 9 bases. This CDR3 is 16 amino acids long. CDR1 and CDR2 from the germline V gene are SGHTA and FQGTGA. Unmatched junction bases numbered 6, after V lost 5 bases and J lost 2 bases. The DNA of the CDR3 is TGTGCCAGCAGCCGCGGGACTAGCTTTAACACCGGGGAGCTGTTTTTT. It codes for CASSRGTSFNTGELFF. Full variable domain (missing parts from reference TRBV7-3 and TRBJ2-2): GAGVSQTPSNKVTEKGKYVELRCDPISGHTALYWYRQSLGQGPEFLIYFQGTGAADDSGLPNDRFFAVRPEGSVSTLKIQRTERGDSAVYLCASSRGTSFNTGELFFGEGSRLTVL.

This sequence joins TRBV6-5 and TRBJ1-1; D call uncertain. This CDR3 is built from 15 residues. CDR1 is MNHEY, CDR2 SVGAGI, per germline. The V gene lost 7 bases and the J gene lost 6 bases, with 21 bases spanning the gap. DNA for the CDR3: TGTGCCAGCACCCCCGGGTGGGAAAGAAGCCCTGAAGCTTTCTTT. This translates into CASTPGWERSPEAFF.

The chain has TRBV4-1 and TRBJ2-3; 11 bases match TRBD2. The germline gives CDR1 MGHRA, CDR2 YSYEKL. This CDR3 comprises 17 residues. J was trimmed by 2 bases and V by 4 bases; bases with no gene match: 8. The CDR3 sequence: CASSRLGTSGYTDTQYF. The CDR3 bases are TGCGCCAGCAGCCGATTAGGGACTAGCGGATACACAGATACGCAGTATTTT.

J is TRBJ2-2 and V is TRBV28, with TRBD2 identical over 9 bases. J lost 6 bases, V lost 5 bases, and 10 bases had no gene match. Germline CDR1 MDHEN, CDR2 SYDVKM. There are 16 residues in the CDR3. CDR3 protein: CASSLIAGDEAGELFF. CDR3 DNA: TGTGCCAGCAGTCTCATAGCGGGAGATGAGGCCGGGGAGCTGTTTTTT.

This chain connects TRBV19 to TRBJ2-5; no reliable D call. CDR3 length: 13 amino acids. V was shortened by 0 bases and J by 5 bases, with 7 bases between the two germline ends. The germline V gene encodes CDR1 LNHDA and CDR2 SQIVND (reference sequence). This CDR3 reads CASSIEAWETQYF. The CDR3 nucleotides are TGTGCCAGTAGTATAGAGGCCTGGGAGACCCAGTACTTC.

V usage is TRBV5-6 and J usage is TRBJ2-5, with D perhaps matching TRBD1 or TRBD2 (6 bases each). CDR1 is SGHDT and CDR2 is YYEEEE in the germline V gene. This CDR3 has 18 residues. V shed 1 base and J shed 1 base, with 20 bases lying between them. The CDR3 is CASSLLGDWTASQETQYF. The CDR3 nucleotides are TGTGCCAGCAGCTTGCTAGGGGACTGGACAGCGAGCCAAGAGACCCAGTACTTC.